The 21 T cell receptor beta chains given below trace back to one sample, sequenced in a study of cytomegalovirus exposure and HLA in healthy donors. Both 60 Vbeta primers and 13 Jbeta primers went into the PCR. Data came from immunoSEQ multiplex PCR; TCRdb stores just in-frame clones and leaves some out. The table has 120,000 or so clones, under 80% seen once. The sample consisted of PBMCs. These receptor sequences come from a man in his forties in good health and CMV-seropositive.

In DNA, the CDR3 is TGTGCCTGGAGTGGTAGCGGGTACGAGCAGTACTTC. Translated: CAWSGSGYEQYF. The V call is TRBV30, the J call TRBJ2-7; 7 bases match TRBD2. This CDR3 region has 12 residues. V lost 1 base, J lost 4 bases, and 1 base stayed unmatched. Germline V gives CDR1 GTSNPN, CDR2 SVGIG (reference sequence). The complete variable domain, with remaining parts taken from reference TRBV30 and TRBJ2-7, reads SQTIHQWPATLVQPVGSPLSLECTVEGTSNPNLYWYRQAAGRGLQLLFYSVGIGQISSEVPQNLSASRPQDRQFILSSKKLLLSDSGFYLCAWSGSGYEQYFGPGTRLTVT.

J is TRBJ2-5 and V is TRBV4-1; unclear D gene. The tail of the sequence fits TRBJ2-7 better, so the J call may be wrong. Germline V gives CDR1 MGHRA, CDR2 YSYEKL. The CDR3 extends over 15 amino acids. The CDR3 loop is CASSSRRGSSYEQYF. CDR3 DNA sequence: TGCGCCAGCAGCTCACGCCGTGGTTCCTCCTACGAGCAGTACTTC.

The chain couples TRBV7-2 to TRBJ2-5, with D possibly being TRBD2 (5 bases). Trimming left V 1 base short and J 7 bases short, with 16 bases between. The CDR3 extends over 15 amino acids. Looked up from germline, CDR1 is SGHTA and CDR2 is FQGNSA. DNA for the CDR3: TGTGCCAGCAGCTTAGAAGTTGGGCGGGTTGGGACCCAGTACTTC. Encoded protein: CASSLEVGRVGTQYF.

The J gene is TRBJ1-1, the V gene TRBV10-1; a weak D match, TRBD1 (5 bases). Germline CDR1 reads WNHNN; CDR2 reads SYGVQD (reference sequence). V lost 7 bases and J lost 4, with 10 bases in between. The CDR3 length is 12 residues. CDR3 DNA sequence: TGCGCCAGCATCGAAGGGGCCACTGAAGCTTTCTTT. Amino acid sequence: CASIEGATEAFF.

The genes are TRBV19 and TRBJ1-5; TRBD1 matches at 7 bases. The CDR3 has 16 residues. J was trimmed by 7 bases and V by 4 bases; bases with no gene match: 13. Germline-derived CDR1 and CDR2 are LNHDA and SQIVND (reference sequence). The chain's CDR3 is CASSTIRTGTSQPQHF. The CDR3 DNA reads as TGTGCCAGTAGTACTATACGGACAGGTACAAGCCAGCCCCAGCATTTT.

This clone has only one observation. The V call is TRBV11-2, the J call TRBJ1-1, with D possibly TRBD1 on 5 matching bases. The CDR3 has 14 amino acids. Trimming shortened V by 3 bases and J by 5 bases, and 13 bases separated the two germline ends. Germline V gene data show CDR1 as SGHAT and CDR2 as FQNNGV. In DNA, the CDR3 is TGTGCCAGCAGCTTCCGACCGGGGGGGACTGAAGCTTTCTTT. Translation: CASSFRPGGTEAFF.

The sample holds a few counts of this clone. The chain employs TRBV6-1 and TRBJ1-1; 8 bases line up with TRBD1. J lost 3 bases, V lost 6 bases, and 3 bases had no gene match. CDR1 is MNHNS and CDR2 is SASEGT in the germline V gene. The CDR3 totals 13 residues. The CDR3 coding sequence is TGTGCCAGCAGGGTGGACAGGGACACTGAAGCTTTCTTT. This translates into CASRVDRDTEAFF.

In DNA, the CDR3 is TGTGCCAGCAGTGAAAGCAGGCTCCCCTTCTCCTACGAGCAGTACTTC. It codes for CASSESRLPFSYEQYF. The genes are TRBV2 and TRBJ2-7, with no clear D. V was shortened by 2 bases and J by 0 bases, with 14 bases between the two germline ends. The CDR3 sequence is 16 residues long. Germline V CDR1 and CDR2: SNHLY, FYNNEI.

The rearrangement joins TRBV19 to TRBJ2-6; possible D gene TRBD1, 6 bases. V dropped 5 bases and J dropped 2 bases, with 7 bases sitting between them. The CDR3 runs to 14 residues. CDR1 and CDR2 from the germline V gene are LNHDA and SQIVND (reference sequence). Here the CDR3 reads CASSSGAGANVLTF. The CDR3 DNA is TGTGCCAGTAGTTCAGGGGCTGGGGCCAACGTCCTGACTTTC. Full variable domain (missing parts from reference TRBV19 and TRBJ2-6): DGGITQSPKYLFRKEGQNVTLSCEQNLNHDAMYWYRQDPGQGLRLIYYSQIVNDFQKGDIAEGYSVSREKKESFPLTVTSAQKNPTAFYLCASSSGAGANVLTFGAGSRLTVL.

V and J are TRBV4-1 and TRBJ1-2; D is possibly TRBD1 (6 bases). Trimming took off 1 base at V and 5 bases at J, with 11 bases between the two ends. Germline assignment: CDR1 MGHRA and CDR2 YSYEKL. The CDR3 has 14 residues. The CDR3 coding sequence is TGCGCCAGCAGCCAAGCAGGACAGCCTTATGGCTACACCTTC. Encoded protein: CASSQAGQPYGYTF.

The V gene is TRBV5-6, the J gene TRBJ2-1, with TRBD2 identical over 12 bases. V was pared by 0 bases and J by 4 bases, with 5 bases of the junction left unmatched. The V gene's germline CDR1 is SGHDT and CDR2 YYEEEE. CDR3 size: 17 residues. As DNA, the CDR3 is TGTGCCAGCAGCTTGGAGAGGCTAGCGGGGGGGTACAATGAGCAGTTCTTC. Translating it yields CASSLERLAGGYNEQFF.

The genes are TRBV27 and TRBJ2-1, with TRBD2 identical over 13 bases. The CDR3 extends over 16 amino acids. Germline CDR1 MNHEY, CDR2 SMNVEV (reference sequence). Unmatched junction bases numbered 11, after V lost 5 bases and J lost 10 bases. CDR3 loop: CASSTSGLAGVQEQFF. CDR3 in DNA: TGTGCCAGCAGTACCTCAGGACTAGCGGGAGTACAAGAGCAGTTCTTC.

V gene TRBV5-5 combines with J gene TRBJ2-1; 11 bases align to TRBD2. V lost 9 bases, J lost 4 bases, and 18 bases stayed unmatched. The CDR3 is made up of 18 amino acids. Germline V gene sequence: CDR1 SGHKS, CDR2 YYEKEE (reference sequence). CDR3 nucleotides: TGTGCCACCACCGGACAGAGTCCGGGACTAGCGGAGTACAATGAGCAGTTCTTC. It translates to CATTGQSPGLAEYNEQFF.

The CDR3 DNA is TGTGCCAGCAATGTTGGGCCACACGCCAATGAAAAACTGTTTTTT. It is translated as CASNVGPHANEKLFF. The J gene is TRBJ1-4, the V gene TRBV6-5; the D is unclear. Trimming removed 7 bases from V and 5 bases from J, with 17 bases in between. This CDR3 spans 15 amino acids. Per the germline V gene, CDR1 is MNHEY and CDR2 is SVGAGI.

This chain joins TRBV4-1 and TRBJ2-2; 7 bases fit TRBD1. Germline V gene lookup returns CDR1 MGHRA and CDR2 YSYEKL. With 3 bases clipped from V and 5 bases from J, the junction kept 9 bases outside the gene matches. The CDR3 is 16 amino acids. CDR3 in DNA: TGCGCCAGCAGCCATAGCCGGGACAGAACTACCGGGGAGCTGTTTTTT. Protein product: CASSHSRDRTTGELFF.

Regarding this clone: This same CDR3 is encoded by further DNA sequences in the sample. The chain employs TRBV5-1 and TRBJ2-2, with 11 bases aligning to TRBD1. V shed 4 bases and J 5 bases; nucleotides not matched to a gene: 1. The CDR3 covers 14 residues. Per germline, CDR1 SGHRS and CDR2 YFSETQ. This CDR3 is CASSRDRGTGELFF. The CDR3 region has the DNA TGCGCCAGCAGCCGGGACAGGGGGACCGGGGAGCTGTTTTTT.

This chain uses TRBV6-5 with TRBJ2-3; 12 nucleotides match TRBD2. Unmatched junction bases numbered 8, after V lost 8 bases and J lost 8 bases. Germline V gene sequence: CDR1 MNHEY, CDR2 SVGAGI. The CDR3 runs 14 residues. Written as DNA, the CDR3 is TGTGCCAGCCAGCTAGCGGGAGGGCTGGGTACGCAGTATTTT. It specifies CASQLAGGLGTQYF.

The gene calls are TRBV9 and TRBJ2-5; 9 nucleotides agree with TRBD1. Germline lookup yields CDR1 SGDLS and CDR2 YYNGEE. The trim removed 0 bases at V and 1 base at J, leaving 4 bases unmatched. The CDR3 consists of 16 residues. The chain's CDR3 is CASSVGPGQGQETQYF. CDR3 sequence (DNA): TGTGCCAGCAGCGTAGGACCGGGACAGGGCCAAGAGACCCAGTACTTC.

J is TRBJ2-1 and V is TRBV18, with 8 bases aligning to TRBD2. Germline CDR1 and CDR2: KGHSH and LQKENI. There are 16 residues in the CDR3. V dropped 3 bases and J dropped 6; count of bases not matched to a gene: 10. The CDR3 sequence is CASSPPIGGAGNEQFF. CDR3 DNA: TGTGCCAGCTCACCTCCTATCGGGGGGGCAGGCAATGAGCAGTTCTTC.

The chain combines TRBV7-8 with TRBJ2-5; D is unclear. The germline gives CDR1 SGHVS, CDR2 FQNEAQ. Trimming shortened V by 3 bases and J by 0 bases, and 8 bases separated the two germline ends. CDR3 size: 14 residues. The CDR3 bases are TGTGCCAGCAGCTTCTCGTCGTACCAAGAGACCCAGTACTTC. Translation: CASSFSSYQETQYF. Supplemented by reference TRBV7-8 and TRBJ2-5, the full variable domain reads GAGVSQSPRYKVAKRGQDVALRCDPISGHVSLFWYQQALGQGPEFLTYFQNEAQLDKSGLPSDRFFAERPEGSVSTLKIQRTQQEDSAVYLCASSFSSYQETQYFGPGTRLLVL.

The gene calls are TRBV5-6 and TRBJ2-5; 7 nucleotides align to TRBD2. Germline-derived CDR1 and CDR2 are SGHDT and YYEEEE. J gave up 0 bases and V 2 bases, and 10 bases lay outside the gene matches. The length of the CDR3 is 17 residues. DNA of the CDR3: TGTGCCAGCAGCTTTGAGCCGACTAGCCGAAACCAAGAGACCCAGTACTTC. It codes for CASSFEPTSRNQETQYF.